One and the same sample provided the 32 T cell receptor beta chains below, sequenced in a study. MiXCR, run by TCRdb on the 5' RACE reads, gives a single entry per CDR3 protein. Counted here are some 40,000 distinct CDR3 sequences, about 29% occurring once; the ten biggest clones make up around 3.5%. Sequenced sample: memory CD4+ T cells sorted from a lymph node. This sample's subset: memory CD4+ T cells, CD4+CD45RO+CD25-. Receptors originate from a female donor with breast cancer.

This rearrangement joins TRBV27 to TRBJ2-7, with TRBD1 identical over 7 bases. Germline V CDR1 and CDR2: MNHEY, SMNVEV (reference sequence). This CDR3 is built from 13 residues. V was clipped by 6 bases and J by 3 bases; unmatched bases: 5. DNA for the CDR3: TGTGCCAGCAGCCCCGGGACAGACTACGAGCAGTACTTC. Amino acids: CASSPGTDYEQYF.

This clonotype was observed a handful of times. The rearrangement joins TRBV9 to TRBJ2-7, with 10 bases identical to TRBD1. Germline V CDR1 and CDR2: SGDLS, YYNGEE. The ends lost 3 bases at V and 6 bases at J; junction bases unmatched: 9. This CDR3 region has 15 residues. Here the CDR3 reads CASSAGTGEVVEQYF. The CDR3 DNA follows: TGTGCCAGCAGCGCCGGGACAGGGGAGGTCGTCGAGCAGTACTTC.

V gene TRBV20-1 combines with J gene TRBJ2-1, with 7 nucleotides matching TRBD2. CDR1 DFQATT and CDR2 SNEGSKA come from the germline V gene (reference sequence). V shed 5 bases and J 4 bases; nucleotides not matched to a gene: 8. The CDR3 loop spans 14 amino acids. CDR3: CSAGPGLTYNEQFF. DNA for the CDR3: TGCAGTGCTGGGCCGGGACTAACTTACAATGAGCAGTTCTTC.

The V call is TRBV9, the J call TRBJ1-2; 7 bases match TRBD1. Looked up from germline, CDR1 is SGDLS and CDR2 is YYNGEE. CDR3 size: 15 residues. J was trimmed by 5 bases and V by 6 bases; bases with no gene match: 13. Here the CDR3 DNA reads TGTGCCAGCACGACAACCGATACAGGGGCGTATGGCTACACCTTC. Translating gives CASTTTDTGAYGYTF.

This clonotype turned up a few times. The rearrangement joins TRBV30 to TRBJ1-5, with D hard to call. The V gene lost 5 bases and the J gene lost 5 bases, with 19 bases spanning the gap. Germline CDR1 is GTSNPN and CDR2 is SVGIG (reference sequence). The CDR3 consists of 15 residues. The CDR3 DNA sequence: TGTGCCTGGGGGATGAGTAGGGCGGGCTATCAGCCCCAGCATTTT. Translated: CAWGMSRAGYQPQHF.

The rearrangement joins TRBV6-5 to TRBJ1-2; D unclear. Trimming took off 8 bases at V and 5 bases at J, with 15 bases between the two ends. This CDR3 region has 13 residues. Per germline, CDR1 MNHEY and CDR2 SVGAGI. This chain's CDR3 is CASALGLHYGYTF. The CDR3 DNA follows: TGTGCCAGCGCCTTAGGGCTGCATTATGGCTACACCTTC.

This chain links TRBV19 with TRBJ2-5; TRBD2 aligns across 7 bases. The germline V gene encodes CDR1 LNHDA and CDR2 SQIVND (reference sequence). Trimming at V came to 11 bases and at J to 5 bases, leaving 14 bases not matched to a gene. There are 14 residues in the CDR3. CDR3 DNA sequence: TGTGCCTGCCGTCTCGACGGGGGGAGCGAGACCCAGTACTTC. This translates into CACRLDGGSETQYF. Complete variable domain (other parts from reference TRBV19 and TRBJ2-5): DGGITQSPKYLFRKEGQNVTLSCEQNLNHDAMYWYRQDPGQGLRLIYYSQIVNDFQKGDIAEGYSVSREKKESFPLTVTSAQKNPTAFYLCACRLDGGSETQYFGPGTRLLVL.

This clonotype was found a few times. This chain connects TRBV24-1 to TRBJ2-1; D is possibly TRBD2 (6 bases). CDR1 and CDR2 (germline): KGHDR, SFDVKD. The CDR3 spans 14 residues. V lost 5 bases, J lost 6 bases, and 13 bases lay in between. CDR3 sequence (DNA): TGTGCCACCAGTGCGGCTAGCGAGGGCAATGAGCAGTTCTTC. Protein: CATSAASEGNEQFF.

This clonotype has only a few counts. The rearrangement links TRBV29-1 to TRBJ2-5, with 9 bases that match TRBD2. This CDR3 has 13 amino acids. Germline V lookup: CDR1 SQVTM, CDR2 ANQGSEA. Unmatched junction bases numbered 9, after V lost 6 bases and J lost 7 bases. The CDR3 is CSVSLAGLGTQYF. The CDR3 bases are TGCAGCGTGTCACTAGCGGGTTTAGGGACCCAGTACTTC.

This clonotype was detected many times. This chain uses TRBV5-1 with TRBJ2-5, with 9 positions matching TRBD2. After removal of 5 bases from V and 2 bases from J, the junction contained 4 bases not matched to a gene. From germline, CDR1 is SGHRS and CDR2 YFSETQ. The CDR3 contains 14 residues. CDR3 nucleotide sequence: TGCGCCAGCAGTCTAGCGGGAATGCAAGAGACCCAGTACTTC. Protein sequence: CASSLAGMQETQYF.

The V gene is TRBV5-1, the J gene TRBJ2-5, with TRBD2 matching over 12 bases. J lost 2 bases, V lost 4 bases, and 6 bases had no gene match. Germline lookup yields CDR1 SGHRS and CDR2 YFSETQ. The CDR3 is 16 residues long. CDR3 bases: TGCGCCAGCAGCGTGGCCCTAGCGGGAGGGCAAGAGACCCAGTACTTC. Encoded protein: CASSVALAGGQETQYF. The full variable domain, completed using reference TRBV5-1 and TRBJ2-5, is KAGVTQTPRYLIKTRGQQVTLSCSPISGHRSVSWYQQTPGQGLQFLFEYFSETQRNKGNFPGRFSGRQFSNSRSEMNVSTLELGDSALYLCASSVALAGGQETQYFGPGTRLLVL.

This clonotype was recorded a few times. The chain carries TRBV28 and TRBJ1-2, with D possibly being TRBD1 (6 bases). Germline V gene sequence: CDR1 MDHEN, CDR2 SYDVKM. CDR3 length: 13 amino acids. V lost 2 bases, J lost 8 bases, and 12 bases lay in between. DNA for the CDR3: TGTGCCAGCAGTTTAAACAGGGTTGGCGGCTACACCTTC. Translated, it gives CASSLNRVGGYTF.

A few counts support this clonotype. The V call is TRBV7-8, the J call TRBJ2-1; TRBD2 matches 7 bases. The CDR3 has 15 amino acids. Germline V gene lookup returns CDR1 SGHVS and CDR2 FQNEAQ. The V and J ends lost 1 base and 9 bases, in that order; junction bases with no gene match: 9. The chain's CDR3 is CASSLGLLGGSEQFF. As DNA, the CDR3 is TGTGCCAGCAGCTTAGGTTTGTTGGGCGGGAGTGAGCAGTTCTTC.

Only a few counts were recorded for this clonotype. The CDR3 protein is CASSLEEPGQPESPLHF. CDR3 sequence (DNA): TGCGCCAGCAGCTTGGAAGAACCGGGACAGCCGGAATCACCCCTCCACTTT. V is TRBV5-1 and J is TRBJ1-6, with 7 bases aligning to TRBD1. This CDR3 has 17 amino acids. The junction had 13 bases not matched to a gene; V was cut back by 0 bases and J by 10 bases. From germline, CDR1 is SGHRS and CDR2 YFSETQ.

The rearrangement joins TRBV15 to TRBJ2-1; a weak D match, TRBD2 (5 bases). Trimming shortened V by 11 bases and J by 4 bases, and 15 bases separated the two germline ends. The CDR3 has 13 amino acids. The germline V gene has CDR1 LNHNV and CDR2 YYDKDF (reference sequence). CDR3 region: CAAGRREYNEQFF. CDR3 DNA: TGTGCCGCGGGCAGGAGAGAATACAATGAGCAGTTCTTC.

Worth noting for this clonotype: The germline gene is not matched at one end of the junction; a read error may be the cause. This chain uses TRBV24-1 with TRBJ2-7; a possible D gene is TRBD1 (5 bases). The germline V gene encodes CDR1 KGHDR and CDR2 SFDVKD. The CDR3 extends over 13 amino acids. The CDR3 coding sequence is TGTGCCACCAGTGATTCCTTACAGGCTGTGCAGAGCTTC. Translation: CATSDSLQAVQSF.

This chain connects TRBV5-1 to TRBJ1-1, with D tentatively TRBD1 (5 bases). Germline CDR1 and CDR2: SGHRS and YFSETQ. V lost 3 bases and J lost 8, with 14 bases in between. There are 13 residues in the CDR3. CDR3: CASSSEGFREAFF. The CDR3 DNA reads as TGCGCCAGCAGCTCCGAGGGGTTCCGGGAAGCTTTCTTT.

V is TRBV28 and J is TRBJ2-4; TRBD2 might be the D (8 bases). The CDR3 covers 13 residues. The germline gives CDR1 MDHEN, CDR2 SYDVKM. Deletions cut 8 bases from V and 11 bases from J, with 19 bases between. CDR3 region: CASAGGDRGLQYF. For the CDR3, the DNA is TGTGCCAGCGCCGGGGGGGACAGAGGGCTTCAGTACTTC. Combining the CDR3 with reference TRBV28 and TRBJ2-4 gives the whole variable domain DVKVTQSSRYLVKRTGEKVFLECVQDMDHENMFWYRQDPGLGLRLIYFSYDVKMKEKGDIPEGYSVSREKKERFSLILESASTNQTSMYLCASAGGDRGLQYFGAGTRLSVL.

Only a few counts were recorded for this clonotype. V usage is TRBV6-1 and J usage is TRBJ1-1, with 9 positions matching TRBD1. Germline CDR1 is MNHNS and CDR2 is SASEGT. V dropped 10 bases and J dropped 6; count of bases not matched to a gene: 30. The CDR3 has 20 residues. The CDR3 protein is CAILLDPGSGQGVFYAEAFF. CDR3 DNA: TGTGCCATCCTACTAGACCCGGGGTCGGGACAGGGAGTTTTTTACGCTGAAGCTTTCTTT.

This clonotype has only a few counts. This chain uses TRBV4-1 with TRBJ2-4, with 7 positions matching TRBD1. J lost 2 bases, V lost 5 bases, and 12 bases had no gene match. The CDR3 is 17 amino acids. Germline V gives CDR1 MGHRA, CDR2 YSYEKL. The CDR3 nucleotides are TGCGCCAGCAGCGCCATACCGGGACAGAAATCCAAAAACATTCAGTACTTC. Encoded protein: CASSAIPGQKSKNIQYF.

The chain uses TRBV29-1 and TRBJ1-2; D remains unclear. The CDR3 covers 13 residues. The germline CDR1 and CDR2 sequences are SQVTM and ANQGSEA. V was trimmed by 5 bases and J by 4 bases, leaving 14 bases between them. Here the CDR3 DNA reads TGCAGCGTTTTGTCCGAATCCTCCTATGGCTACACCTTC. It translates to CSVLSESSYGYTF.

This clonotype was seen only a few times. The V and J genes are TRBV2 and TRBJ1-5; D uncertain. The germline CDR1 and CDR2 sequences are SNHLY and FYNNEI. This CDR3 comprises 15 residues. The V gene lost 4 bases and the J gene lost 2 bases, with 12 bases spanning the gap. This CDR3 is CASSVGPRGNQPQHF. The CDR3 DNA is TGTGCCAGCAGTGTAGGCCCCCGGGGCAATCAGCCCCAGCATTTT.

This clonotype has only a few counts. V and J are TRBV9 and TRBJ2-4; TRBD2 aligns across 10 bases. The germline gives CDR1 SGDLS, CDR2 YYNGEE. The junction had 6 bases not matched to a gene; V was cut back by 0 bases and J by 0 bases. The CDR3 spans 18 residues. This chain's CDR3 is CASSVAPRLAGAKNIQYF. CDR3 in DNA: TGTGCCAGCAGCGTAGCCCCTAGACTAGCGGGAGCCAAAAACATTCAGTACTTC. Using reference TRBV9 and TRBJ2-4 for the parts outside the CDR3, the full variable domain is DSGVTQTPKHLITATGQRVTLRCSPRSGDLSVYWYQQSLDQGLQFLIQYYNGEERAKGNILERFSAQQFPDLHSELNLSSLELGDSALYFCASSVAPRLAGAKNIQYFGAGTRLSVL.

This rearrangement joins TRBV27 to TRBJ2-1; D may be TRBD1 (6 bases). The CDR3 extends over 14 amino acids. CDR1 and CDR2 (germline): MNHEY, SMNVEV (reference sequence). Deletions cut 5 bases from V and 7 bases from J, with 15 bases between. The CDR3 bases are TGTGCCAGCAGTAACAGGGCAGTGGTGAATGAGCAGTTCTTC. Protein: CASSNRAVVNEQFF.

The V and J genes are TRBV18 and TRBJ2-1, with D possibly being TRBD1 or TRBD2 (5 bases each). The CDR3 has 15 residues. V gave up 1 base and J gave up 6 bases, with 13 bases separating them. Germline values: CDR1 KGHSH, CDR2 LQKENI. CDR3 amino acids: CASSPQQVRGNEQFF. For the CDR3, the DNA is TGTGCCAGCTCACCACAGCAGGTGAGGGGCAATGAGCAGTTCTTC.

The V and J genes are TRBV4-3 and TRBJ1-2; D is unclear. V gave up 1 base and J gave up 3 bases, with 12 bases separating them. The CDR3 consists of 15 residues. Germline V gene sequence: CDR1 LGHNA, CDR2 YSLEER. In DNA form, the CDR3 reads TGCGCCAGCAGCCAAGGGAGGTCGGGATACTATGGCTACACCTTC. Amino acids: CASSQGRSGYYGYTF.

J is TRBJ1-2 and V is TRBV29-1; no clear D. Deletions cut 1 base from V and 7 bases from J, with 10 bases between. CDR3 length: 12 amino acids. Germline lookup yields CDR1 SQVTM and CDR2 ANQGSEA. This CDR3 reads CSVEVEGRGYTF. The DNA of the CDR3 is TGCAGCGTTGAAGTCGAGGGTCGTGGCTACACCTTC.

The chain joins TRBV7-6 to TRBJ2-3; the D is unclear. Trimming took 5 bases from V and 0 from J, leaving 12 bases between them. Per germline, CDR1 SGHVS and CDR2 FNYEAQ. This CDR3 is built from 15 residues. CDR3 amino acids: CASSPVPVSTDTQYF. The CDR3 nucleotides read TGTGCCAGCAGCCCAGTTCCCGTGAGCACAGATACGCAGTATTTT.

This clonotype was detected only a few times. The gene calls are TRBV7-2 and TRBJ2-3, with TRBD2 matching over 11 bases. CDR1 and CDR2 from the germline V gene are SGHTA and FQGNSA. The length of the CDR3 is 19 residues. V lost 1 base to trimming and J lost 1 base; unmatched junction nucleotides: 10. Here the CDR3 reads CASSLVYSGRAVGTDTQYF. CDR3 sequence (DNA): TGTGCCAGCAGCTTAGTTTATAGCGGGAGGGCCGTGGGCACAGATACGCAGTATTTT.

The chain links TRBV3-1 to TRBJ2-5; D is perhaps TRBD2 (6 bases). The CDR3 has 18 residues. Trimming took 0 bases from V and 5 from J, leaving 22 bases between them. Germline V gene lookup returns CDR1 LGHDT and CDR2 YNNKEL (reference sequence). The CDR3 region is CASSQDLWVADSEETQYF. DNA of the CDR3: TGTGCCAGCAGCCAAGATCTCTGGGTAGCGGACTCGGAGGAGACCCAGTACTTC.

This clonotype was recorded a few times. This rearrangement joins TRBV7-8 to TRBJ2-7; no definite D call. The length of the CDR3 is 17 residues. Germline CDR1 and CDR2: SGHVS and FQNEAQ. Trimming stripped 1 base from V and 0 bases from J, with 16 bases between. The DNA for the CDR3 is TGTGCCAGCAGCTTAGGGGGTGACTGGGGTAGCTCCTACGAGCAGTACTTC. Its protein product is CASSLGGDWGSSYEQYF.

The chain carries TRBV7-9 and TRBJ1-5; no reliable D call. Germline CDR1 SEHNR, CDR2 FQNEAQ (reference sequence). Trimming cost V 1 base and J 3 bases, with 4 bases left between them. This CDR3 is 13 amino acids long. CDR3 sequence: CASSLEFNQPQHF. The CDR3 coding sequence is TGTGCCAGCAGCTTAGAGTTCAATCAGCCCCAGCATTTT.